This is a list of T cell receptor beta chains from one sample in a study of cytomegalovirus exposure and HLA in healthy donors. The table came from immunoSEQ multiplex PCR; TCRdb's copy has only in-frame clones and leaves some out. The sample holds 210,000 or so clones, 70% to 90% seen once. Material: PBMCs. These receptors all stem from a girl aged 2 to 9 in good health and CMV-seronegative. Both conserved end residues are part of each CDR3. The D gene is left open where the match is weak. The listing skips clone size in some rows; elsewhere it reads once, few, many or a size class.

d_gene	v_gene	abundance	j_gene	CDR3aa	CDR3nt
NA	TRBV19	once	TRBJ1-1	CASSSTGNTEAFF	TGTGCCAGTAGTTCTACAGGGAACACTGAAGCTTTCTTT
NA	TRBV12-5	once	TRBJ1-2	CASGLVKVSGVSNYGYTF	TGTGCTAGTGGTTTGGTAAAGGTTTCGGGGGTTTCGAACTATGGCTACACCTTC
TRBD2	TRBV9	NA	TRBJ2-3	CASSGYSGLSTDTQYF	TGTGCCAGCAGCGGCTATAGCGGGCTAAGCACAGATACGCAGTATTTT
TRBD1	TRBV19	NA	TRBJ2-7	CASPNRDRKVLEQYF	TGTGCCAGTCCCAACCGGGACAGGAAGGTCCTCGAGCAGTACTTC
NA	TRBV27	NA	TRBJ2-2	CASSAHRVAGELFF	TGTGCCAGCAGTGCCCACAGGGTAGCCGGGGAGCTGTTTTTT
TRBD1	TRBV27	NA	TRBJ2-7	CASGPRDRVDYEQYF	TGTGCCAGCGGCCCCCGGGACAGGGTGGACTACGAGCAGTACTTC
TRBD2	TRBV5-1	NA	TRBJ2-1	CASSFGTRVDNEQFF	TGCGCCAGCAGCTTCGGGACTAGAGTTGACAATGAGCAGTTCTTC
TRBD1	TRBV4-2	NA	TRBJ1-5	CASSPSGTGERQPQHF	TGTGCCAGCAGCCCTTCCGGGACAGGGGAGAGGCAGCCCCAGCATTTT
NA	TRBV4-1	NA	TRBJ1-1	CASSQDVDGTEAFF	TGCGCCAGCAGCCAAGATGTAGATGGCACTGAAGCTTTCTTT
NA	TRBV4-1	NA	TRBJ1-1	CASSLDRMTEAFF	TGCGCCAGCAGCCTAGACCGTATGACTGAAGCTTTCTTT
TRBD2	TRBV5-4	NA	TRBJ2-5	CASSQLAGGPQETQYF	TGTGCCAGCAGCCAACTAGCGGGAGGGCCCCAAGAGACCCAGTACTTC
NA	TRBV19	NA	TRBJ1-5	CAGGVGQPQHF	TGTGCCGGGGGGGTCGGGCAGCCCCAGCATTTT
TRBD1	TRBV13	NA	TRBJ1-1	CASKYRGPNTEAFF	TGTGCCAGCAAATACAGGGGGCCCAACACTGAAGCTTTCTTT
NA	TRBV5-1	NA	TRBJ2-4	CASSTGDLVYGSENIQYF	TGCGCCAGCAGCACGGGGGATCTAGTTTATGGGTCAGAGAACATTCAGTACTTC
TRBD1	TRBV5-1	few	TRBJ1-2	CASSPAGQGSGYTF	TGCGCCAGCAGCCCGGCCGGACAGGGGTCTGGCTACACCTTC
TRBD2	TRBV25-1	NA	TRBJ2-3	CASSPGLGSDTQYF	TGTGCCAGCAGCCCGGGACTAGGATCAGATACGCAGTATTTT
TRBD2	TRBV27	NA	TRBJ2-3	CASSLIGPGGPADTQYF	TGTGCCAGCAGTTTAATCGGGCCGGGGGGGCCCGCAGATACGCAGTATTTT
NA	TRBV6-1	NA	TRBJ1-6	CASSEWEGALINSPLHF	TGTGCCAGCAGTGAATGGGAAGGGGCCCTTATTAATTCACCCCTCCACTTT
TRBD2	TRBV9	NA	TRBJ2-3	CASSVEGLAGTDTQYF	TGTGCCAGCAGCGTAGAAGGACTAGCGGGCACAGATACGCAGTATTTT
TRBD2	TRBV5-5	NA	TRBJ2-7	CASSPRRVQREVYEQYF	TGTGCCAGCAGCCCGAGGCGGGTACAGCGGGAGGTCTACGAGCAGTACTTC
NA	TRBV19	few	TRBJ1-1	CASSPLRGGTEAFF	TGTGCCAGTAGTCCGTTAAGGGGCGGCACTGAAGCTTTCTTT
NA	TRBV28	once	TRBJ2-5	CAIGWGGPGETQYF	TGTGCCATCGGATGGGGGGGGCCGGGAGAGACCCAGTACTTC
NA	TRBV2	NA	TRBJ2-2	CASSLQEILNTGELFF	TGTGCCAGCAGTTTACAGGAAATACTGAACACCGGGGAGCTGTTTTTT
NA	TRBV5-6	NA	TRBJ1-1	CASSLGRNTEAFF	TGTGCCAGCAGTTTGGGGAGAAACACTGAAGCCTTCTTT
NA	TRBV9	NA	TRBJ2-5	CASGRGETQYF	TGTGCCAGCGGACGCGGGGAGACCCAGTACTTC
NA	TRBV7-8	NA	TRBJ2-2	CASTFVGLATGELFF	TGTGCCAGCACCTTTGTGGGACTGGCCACCGGGGAGCTGTTTTTT
NA	TRBV15	NA	TRBJ2-7	CATSGGINYEQYF	TGTGCCACCAGCGGCGGCATCAACTACGAGCAGTACTTC
NA	TRBV19	NA	TRBJ2-1	CATQGGPYNEQFF	TGTGCCACTCAAGGAGGGCCCTACAATGAGCAGTTCTTC
NA	TRBV29-1	NA	TRBJ2-2	CSVAGLLSTGELFF	TGCAGCGTTGCTGGACTACTATCCACCGGGGAGCTGTTTTTT
TRBD1	TRBV2	few	TRBJ1-5	CASRDRTSQPQHF	TGTGCCAGCCGGGACAGGACAAGTCAGCCCCAGCATTTT
NA	TRBV5-6	once	TRBJ2-3	CASSLIRGTDTQYF	TGTGCCAGCAGCTTGATCCGGGGTACAGATACGCAGTATTTT
NA	TRBV4-1	NA	TRBJ2-1	CASSQGRDSYYNEQFF	TGCGCCAGCAGCCAAGGGAGGGACAGTTACTACAATGAGCAGTTCTTC
NA	TRBV18	NA	TRBJ2-1	CASSLQGGSYNEQFF	TGTGCCAGCTCCCTCCAGGGGGGTTCCTACAATGAGCAGTTCTTC
TRBD1	TRBV28	NA	TRBJ1-1	CASSLLSGGLNTEAFF	TGTGCCAGCAGTTTACTGTCAGGGGGCCTGAACACTGAAGCTTTCTTT
TRBD1	TRBV7-6	once	TRBJ2-5	CASSSWTGETQYF	TGTGCCAGCAGCTCGTGGACAGGGGAGACCCAGTACTTC
NA	TRBV6-5	NA	TRBJ2-2	CASSYLDSLTGELFF	TGTGCCAGCAGTTACCTCGACAGTCTCACCGGGGAGCTGTTTTTT
TRBD2	TRBV4-1	NA	TRBJ2-3	CASTQAGGPDTQYF	TGCGCCAGCACCCAGGCGGGGGGGCCAGATACGCAGTATTTT
TRBD2	TRBV30	once	TRBJ2-2	CAWTAGVYANTGELFF	TGTGCCTGGACTGCGGGAGTCTACGCGAACACCGGGGAGCTGTTTTTT
NA	TRBV11-2	NA	TRBJ2-7	CASSFPIRWEQYF	TGTGCCAGCAGCTTTCCGATTCGGTGGGAGCAGTACTTC
TRBD1	TRBV7-9	NA	TRBJ2-3	CASSLINRGRRDTQYF	TGTGCCAGCAGCCTAATAAACAGGGGGCGTAGAGATACGCAGTATTTT
NA	TRBV5-6	NA	TRBJ1-5	CASSTSYRDSNQPQHF	TGTGCCAGCAGCACCTCTTACAGGGATAGCAATCAGCCCCAGCATTTT
NA	TRBV7-9	NA	TRBJ2-7	CASSLGPPWPRGSYEQYF	TGTGCCAGCAGCTTAGGCCCCCCCTGGCCACGGGGCTCCTACGAGCAGTACTTC
NA	TRBV18	NA	TRBJ1-3	CASSPAGGSHSGNTIYF	TGTGCCAGCTCACCAGCCGGCGGCAGCCACTCTGGAAACACCATATATTTT
NA	TRBV21-1	NA	TRBJ1-1	CASSKKKGAREAFF	TGTGCCAGCAGCAAAAAGAAGGGGGCGCGGGAAGCTTTCTTT
NA	TRBV2	NA	TRBJ1-4	CASSLLMVGVGEKLFF	TGTGCCAGCAGTCTCTTGATGGTAGGGGTGGGAGAAAAACTGTTTTTT
NA	TRBV7-9	NA	TRBJ1-4	CASSLGTRAQGRRAEKLFF	TGTGCCAGCAGCTTAGGCACCCGGGCACAAGGGAGAAGGGCTGAAAAACTGTTTTTT
NA	TRBV2	NA	TRBJ2-1	CASRVVDFSYNEQFF	TGTGCCAGCAGGGTGGTGGACTTCTCCTACAATGAGCAGTTCTTC
TRBD1	TRBV5-6	NA	TRBJ2-7	CASGRFGTGGNYEQYF	TGTGCCAGCGGTCGATTCGGGACAGGGGGCAACTACGAGCAGTACTTC